This T cell receptor (beta chain) was profiled in a study of cytomegalovirus exposure and HLA in healthy donors. CDR1 SNHLY and CDR2 FYNNEI come from the germline V gene. CDR3 length equals 13 residues. With 9 bases removed from V and 7 bases from J, the gap between germline ends came to 19 bases. As for this clone: The antigen is undetermined.

The PCR ran on 60 Vbeta and 13 Jbeta primers. Assay used: immunoSEQ multiplex PCR; TCRdb lists only in-frame clones, some missing. The sample has 150,000 to 200,000 clones, around 78% seen once. The study's findings and limits: An analysis that came later showed most CMV-associated TCR beta chains appearing HLA-restricted. Rarity held for most TCR sequences, but there were some public TCRs that occurred in many donors. Reported findings show TCR beta sequences accurately forecast HLA-A and HLA-B alleles in most subjects. One later analysis reportedly identified an Asian-associated ancestry cluster that showed fewer N-insertions than the 666-donor mean.

This clonotype was sampled from a woman in her 40s in good health and CMV-seronegative. Sequencing was performed on PBMCs. V is TRBV2 and J is TRBJ2-7; the D gene is possibly TRBD1 (5 bases). DNA of the CDR3: TGTGCCAGACGGACCTGGCAGGGCCCAGAGCAGTACTTC. It is translated as CARRTWQGPEQYF.